This is a list of T cell receptor beta chains from one sample in a study of blood T cell repertoires in COVID-19. Profiled with immunoSEQ multiplex PCR; TCRdb holds only in-frame clones, not every one. Of about 240,000 clones listed, around 85% were seen once; the top ten hold 3% to 4%. Sequencing was carried out using PBMCs or T cells enriched from blood (not recorded which). Every receptor here comes from a woman aged 40 to 50 with acute COVID-19. The CDR3 runs from the conserved cysteine through the conserved F or W. D genes are given only for firm matches. Rows give clone size only sometimes, using once, few, many, or a class for an expanded clone.

TRBV19	TRBJ1-1	NA	NA	TGTGCCAGTAGTCCCGGACACTTGAACACTGAAGCTTTCTTT	CASSPGHLNTEAFF
TRBV24-1	TRBJ2-1	NA	NA	TGTGCCACCAGGCTGATGGCGGGGGCAGAGCAGTTCTTC	CATRLMAGAEQFF
TRBV10-2	TRBJ2-1	NA	NA	TGCGCCAGCAGTGAGTCGACGCGGGCCTTCTCCTACAATGAGCAGTTCTTC	CASSESTRAFSYNEQFF
TRBV11-2	TRBJ2-7	TRBD2	NA	TGTGCCAGCAGCTCGACTAGCGGGAGCTCCTACGAGCAGTACTTC	CASSSTSGSSYEQYF
TRBV10-2	TRBJ2-3	NA	NA	TGCGCCAGCAGTCCGGGACTGCCCACAGATACGCAGTATTTT	CASSPGLPTDTQYF
TRBV7-8	TRBJ1-2	TRBD1	once	TGTGCCAGCAGCTTATCGGGACAGGGAGGTGGCTACACCTTC	CASSLSGQGGGYTF
TRBV6-5	TRBJ2-7	NA	NA	TGTGCCAGCAGCGACAGTTTCTCCTACGAGCAGTACTTC	CASSDSFSYEQYF
TRBV2	TRBJ2-1	NA	NA	TGTGCCAGCAGTGAAGAAGGACTAGGGGGGGGAGAGCAGTTCTTC	CASSEEGLGGGEQFF
TRBV19	TRBJ1-3	NA	NA	TGTGCCAGTAGTATGGATAACCCAGGTTTCCCTGGAAACACCATATATTTT	CASSMDNPGFPGNTIYF
TRBV6-5	TRBJ1-1	TRBD1	few	TGTGCCAGCAGCTCGCACGACAGGGTAGGAGCTTTCTTT	CASSSHDRVGAFF
TRBV7-8	TRBJ2-7	NA	NA	TGTGCCAGCAGCTCAGCCTACGAGCAGTACTTC	CASSSAYEQYF
TRBV5-1	TRBJ1-2	NA	NA	TGCGCCAGCAGCTTGGCCTCTGACAGCCTTGGTATTAACTATGGCTACACCTTC	CASSLASDSLGINYGYTF
TRBV7-9	TRBJ1-2	NA	NA	TGTGCCAGCAGCTTATTTGGAGGGGACTATGGCTACACCTTC	CASSLFGGDYGYTF
TRBV10-2	TRBJ1-6	NA	once	TGCGCCAGCAGTGAGTCCGGGGGGGTCTCTCCCCTCCACTTT	CASSESGGVSPLHF
TRBV28	TRBJ2-7	TRBD2	NA	TGTGCCAGCAGCTCGACTAGCGGGAGCTCCACACGCGACTACGAGCAGTACTTC	CASSSTSGSSTRDYEQYF
TRBV6-4	TRBJ2-1	TRBD2	many	TGTGCCAGCAGTGACGGGACTAGCGGGTACAATGAGCAGTTCTTC	CASSDGTSGYNEQFF
TRBV5-1	TRBJ1-3	NA	few	TGCGCCAGCAGCGACGCAGGGACAGGAAACACCATATATTTT	CASSDAGTGNTIYF
TRBV12-3/TRBV12-4	TRBJ1-1	NA	NA	TGTGCCAGCAGCATTGACAGCACTGAAGCTTTCTTT	CASSIDSTEAFF
TRBV5-1	TRBJ1-2	NA	NA	TGCGCCAGCAGCTTCCTACCGGGACAAGGATATGGCTACACCTTC	CASSFLPGQGYGYTF
TRBV7-2	TRBJ2-7	TRBD2	NA	TGTGCCAGCAGTTACCAAGCGGGAACCCCCTACGAGCAGTACTTC	CASSYQAGTPYEQYF
TRBV11-2	TRBJ2-3	TRBD2	NA	TGTGCCAGCAGCCCGGGGACTAGCGGGTGGGGCAGGTATTTT	CASSPGTSGWGRYF
TRBV30	TRBJ1-2	TRBD1	NA	TGTGCCTGGAGTCGGACAGGGAGGAACTATGGCTACACCTTC	CAWSRTGRNYGYTF
TRBV29-1	TRBJ1-4	NA	NA	TGCAGCGTTGTTAGAGAGGGCTATGAAAAACTGTTTTTT	CSVVREGYEKLFF
TRBV4-1	TRBJ1-2	NA	NA	TGCGCCAGCAGCCAAAGGCTATCTGGGCAGGGGAGTTACTATGGCTACACCTTC	CASSQRLSGQGSYYGYTF
TRBV5-1	TRBJ2-1	TRBD2	NA	TGCGCCAGCAGCTTGGGGACTAGCGGGAGCAATGAGCAGTTCTTC	CASSLGTSGSNEQFF
TRBV15	TRBJ1-1	TRBD1	NA	TGTGCCACCAGCAGGGAGACAGGGGAAACTGAAGCTTTCTTT	CATSRETGETEAFF